This T cell receptor beta chain stems from a study of blood T cell repertoires in COVID-19. Germline values: CDR1 SGDLS, CDR2 YYNGEE. The CDR3 is 14 residues long. The V and J ends lost 3 bases and 1 base respectively, with 11 bases between them. Here immunoSEQ multiplex PCR was the method, and the copy in TCRdb shows in-frame clones only, minus some. The sample contains roughly 140,000 clones, 80% to 90% of which appear only once. The chain uses TRBV9 and TRBJ2-7; possible D gene TRBD1, 6 bases. Input material: peripheral blood. This receptor was taken from a woman aged 60-75 years with COVID-19, enrolled during active disease. The CDR3 reads CASSEGDLSYEQYF. The CDR3 DNA reads as TGTGCCAGCAGCGAGGGGGACCTTTCCTACGAGCAGTACTTC. Complete variable domain (other parts from reference TRBV9 and TRBJ2-7): DSGVTQTPKHLITATGQRVTLRCSPRSGDLSVYWYQQSLDQGLQFLIQYYNGEERAKGNILERFSAQQFPDLHSELNLSSLELGDSALYFCASSEGDLSYEQYFGPGTRLTVT.